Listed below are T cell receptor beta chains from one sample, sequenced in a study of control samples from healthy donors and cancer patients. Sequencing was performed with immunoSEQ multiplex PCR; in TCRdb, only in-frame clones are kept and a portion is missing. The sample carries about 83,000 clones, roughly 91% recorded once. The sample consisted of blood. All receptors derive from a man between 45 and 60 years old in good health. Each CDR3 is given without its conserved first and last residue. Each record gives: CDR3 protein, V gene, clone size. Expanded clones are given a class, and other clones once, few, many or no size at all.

ASSSSNSGNTIY	TRBV11-2	.
SVDRRGSGYT	TRBV29-1	.
SVGLAGQPYEQY	TRBV29-1	.
ASSLGREGWQPQH	TRBV5-6	.
ASSSPGQSRVY	TRBV11-2	once
ASSATGGLEAF	TRBV7-9	.
ASSDRPSGEKLF	TRBV6-1	.
ASSLDRVNGYT	TRBV18	.
ATSRSQNTEAF	TRBV15	.
ASSLEFNSPLH	TRBV5-1	once
ASSLSRHTGELF	TRBV11-2	once